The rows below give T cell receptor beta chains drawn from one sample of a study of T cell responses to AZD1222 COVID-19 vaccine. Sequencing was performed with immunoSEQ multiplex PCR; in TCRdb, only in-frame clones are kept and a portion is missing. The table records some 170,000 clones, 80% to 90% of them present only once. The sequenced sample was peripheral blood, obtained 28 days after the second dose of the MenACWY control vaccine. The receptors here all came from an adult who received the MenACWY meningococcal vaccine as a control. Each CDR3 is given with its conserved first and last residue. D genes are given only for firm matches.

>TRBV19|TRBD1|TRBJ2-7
CASSGGQGDEQYF
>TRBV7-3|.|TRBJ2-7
CASSPGGSYEQYF
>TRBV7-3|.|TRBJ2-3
CASSLRGSTDTQYF
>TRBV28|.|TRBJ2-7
CASSLNFYEQYF
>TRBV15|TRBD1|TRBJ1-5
CATSRDFDREGQPQHF
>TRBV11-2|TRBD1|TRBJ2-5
CASSPGQSYQETQYF
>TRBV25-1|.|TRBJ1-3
CASSESGDIIGNTIYF
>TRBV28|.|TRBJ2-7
CASTMDTKGLEQYF
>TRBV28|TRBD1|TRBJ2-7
CASSSPGQGTSYEQYF
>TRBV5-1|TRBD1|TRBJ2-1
CASSPGTGAVEQFF
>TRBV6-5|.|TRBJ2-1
CASSYRPGSRRNEQFF
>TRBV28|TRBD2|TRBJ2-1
CASLLGASGRYEQFF
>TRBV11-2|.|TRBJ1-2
CASSFQGTNYGYTF
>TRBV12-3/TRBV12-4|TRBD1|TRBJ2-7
CASRRPGQGGQYF
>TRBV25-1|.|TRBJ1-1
CASSERAAEAFF
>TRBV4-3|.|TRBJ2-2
CASSQEWLALGELFF
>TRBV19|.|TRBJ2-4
CATRWDTKNIQYF
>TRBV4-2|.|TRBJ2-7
CASSREAGGAPSYEQYF
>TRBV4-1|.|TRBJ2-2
CASSLSWGQGGELFF
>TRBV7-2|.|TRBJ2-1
CASRPRAGSVYNEQFF
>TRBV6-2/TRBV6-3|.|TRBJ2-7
CASSLSLYEQYF
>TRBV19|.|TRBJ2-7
CASSHGRVNEQYF
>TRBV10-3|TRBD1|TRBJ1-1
CAISDGQGGKNTEAFF
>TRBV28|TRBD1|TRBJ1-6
CASSLPRTGVVNSPLHF
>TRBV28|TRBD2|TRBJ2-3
CASSLAGGPTDTQYF
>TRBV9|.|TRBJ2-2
CASSVVSGGANTGELFF
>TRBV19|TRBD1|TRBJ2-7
CASSDRVVDEQYF
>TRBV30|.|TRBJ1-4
CAWRGRPNEKLFF
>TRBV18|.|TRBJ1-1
CASSPDWGNTEAFF
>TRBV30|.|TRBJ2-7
CAWIAPYEQYF
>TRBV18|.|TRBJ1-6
CASSPDRLKRSLHF
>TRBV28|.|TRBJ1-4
CASSYPRRDEKLFF